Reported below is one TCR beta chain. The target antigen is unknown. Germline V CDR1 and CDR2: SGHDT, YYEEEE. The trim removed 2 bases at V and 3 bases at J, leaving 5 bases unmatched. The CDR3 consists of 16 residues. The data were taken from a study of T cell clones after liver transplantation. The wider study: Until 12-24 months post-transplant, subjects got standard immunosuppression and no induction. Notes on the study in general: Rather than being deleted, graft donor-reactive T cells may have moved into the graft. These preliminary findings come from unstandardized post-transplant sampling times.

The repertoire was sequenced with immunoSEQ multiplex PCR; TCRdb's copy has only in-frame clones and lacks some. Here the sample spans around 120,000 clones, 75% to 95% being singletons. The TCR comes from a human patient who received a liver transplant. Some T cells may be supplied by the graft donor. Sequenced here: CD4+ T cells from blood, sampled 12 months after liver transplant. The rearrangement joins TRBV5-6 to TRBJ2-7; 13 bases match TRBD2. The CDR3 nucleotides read TGTGCCAGCAGCTTCCCCGGGACTAGCGGGGTCTACGAGCAGTACTTC. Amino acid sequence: CASSFPGTSGVYEQYF.